Listed below are T cell receptor beta chains from one sample, sequenced in a study of T cells in Graves' hyperthyroidism and ophthalmopathy. TCRdb re-called the multiplex PCR reads through MiXCR, storing one row per CDR3 protein. Among 560,000 or so distinct CDR3 sequences listed, about 20% were seen once. Sequenced: blood. These receptors were taken from a middle-aged man with Graves' ophthalmopathy. The CDR3 runs from the conserved cysteine through the conserved F or W. A D gene is named only where the DNA matches it firmly. Rows give clone size only sometimes, using once, few, many, or a class for an expanded clone.

D gene,J gene,V gene,clone size,CDR3 DNA,CDR3 protein
TRBD1,TRBJ1-2,TRBV3-1,-,TGTGCCAGCAGCCCGACAGGGTTTATCTATGGCTACACCTTC,CASSPTGFIYGYTF
-,TRBJ1-5,TRBV9,few,TGTGCCAGCAGCGTAACGCCAGCCCGCAATCAGCCCCAGCATTTT,CASSVTPARNQPQHF
-,TRBJ1-2,TRBV19,-,TGTGCCAGTATGAGTAGAGTTAACTATGGCTACACCTTC,CASMSRVNYGYTF
-,TRBJ2-3,TRBV6-1,many,TGTGCCAGCAGTGGCCGCGGGGGCGACGCAGATACGCAGTATTTT,CASSGRGGDADTQYF
-,TRBJ1-1,TRBV30,many,TGTGCTCACTCTAGGGGGAACACTGAAGCTTTCTTT,CAHSRGNTEAFF
-,TRBJ2-5,TRBV10-3,many,TGTGCCATCAGTGAGTCTCCGCCGGGGTCGCAAGAGACCCAGTACTTC,CAISESPPGSQETQYF
TRBD1,TRBJ2-3,TRBV20-1,-,TGCAGTGCGAACAGGGGGGAGGATACGCAGTATTTT,CSANRGEDTQYF
-,TRBJ2-5,TRBV18,many,TGTGCCAGCTCACCACCTGGGCACCAAGAGACCCAGTACTTC,CASSPPGHQETQYF
TRBD1,TRBJ1-6,TRBV20-1,few,TGCAGTGCTAGCGCACTTCGGGACAGGGTCTCACCCCTCCACTTT,CSASALRDRVSPLHF
-,TRBJ1-5,TRBV20-1,few,TGCAGTGCCACCGTTAGGAGGGGAGCCAATCAGCCCCAGCATTTT,CSATVRRGANQPQHF
-,TRBJ1-1,TRBV28,many,TGTGCCAGCCGCACGATTACTGAAGCTTTCTTT,CASRTITEAFF
-,TRBJ2-1,TRBV10-3,many,TGTGCCATCAGGCGAGACTTGAGCTACAATGAGCAGTTCTTC,CAIRRDLSYNEQFF
-,TRBJ2-7,TRBV14,-,TGTGCCAGCAGCCAAGAGCTAGGGACGGCTAACGAGCAGTACTTC,CASSQELGTANEQYF
TRBD1,TRBJ2-2,TRBV25-1,-,TGTGCCAGCAGTAGATGGACAGGGGATACCGGGGAGCTGTTTTTT,CASSRWTGDTGELFF
TRBD1,TRBJ2-2,TRBV10-3,few,TGTGCCATCAGTGAGTGGAAGGGGGCGACCACCGGGGAGCTGTTTTTT,CAISEWKGATTGELFF
-,TRBJ1-6,TRBV6-1,few,TGTGCCAGCAGAACCATGGACAGAGAAGAAAATTCACCCCTCCACTTT,CASRTMDREENSPLHF
-,TRBJ1-2,TRBV28,few,TGTGCCAGCAGTTTCGGCAGGATTAACTATGGCTACACCTTC,CASSFGRINYGYTF
-,TRBJ1-2,TRBV10-3,-,TGTGCCATTCCCTCTCGGGCAAACCTTAACTATGGCTACACCTTC,CAIPSRANLNYGYTF
-,TRBJ2-6,TRBV5-6,many,TGTGCCAGCAGCTTGGGGAACTCTGGGGCCAACGTCCTGACTTTC,CASSLGNSGANVLTF
-,TRBJ1-1,TRBV6-5,-,TGTGCCAGCAGTTACGCAGTAATGAACACTGAAGCTTTCTTT,CASSYAVMNTEAFF
-,TRBJ2-2,TRBV3-1,many,TGTGCCAGCAGCTCCCGAAGAAGGCACCCCGGGGAGCTGTTTTTT,CASSSRRRHPGELFF
TRBD1,TRBJ1-2,TRBV6-5,-,TGTGCCAGCAGTTACACACAGGGGTCGGTCTATGGCTACACCTTC,CASSYTQGSVYGYTF
-,TRBJ1-2,TRBV19,-,TGTGCCAGTAGTATAGCCCCGACAGGAAACTATGGCTACACCTTC,CASSIAPTGNYGYTF
-,TRBJ2-7,TRBV5-1,few,TGCGCCAGCAGCTTGGGGTTGAGGTTATTTTCCGCCTACGAGCAGTACTTC,CASSLGLRLFSAYEQYF
-,TRBJ1-1,TRBV20-1,-,TGCAGTGCTAGAGGACTTCCTAACACTGAAGCTTTCTTT,CSARGLPNTEAFF
-,TRBJ2-2,TRBV5-1,many,TGCGCCAGCAGCTTGGAGGTCACCACCGGGGAGCTGTTTTTT,CASSLEVTTGELFF
-,TRBJ2-1,TRBV12-3/TRBV12-4,many,TGTGCCAGCATGGGGGCGCACAATGAGCAGTTCTTC,CASMGAHNEQFF
TRBD2,TRBJ2-3,TRBV20-1,many,TGCAGTGCCGGGGGACTAGAGCCACACCAAGGCGGCACAGATACGCAGTATTTT,CSAGGLEPHQGGTDTQYF